The clone carrying this T cell receptor beta chain was seen more than once but under ten times. This record belongs to a study of T-cell reconstitution after alpha-beta-depleted transplantation in children. This CDR3 has 15 amino acids. Germline V CDR1 and CDR2: SGHNT, YYREEE (reference sequence). Losses at the gene ends were 4 bases for V and 5 bases for J; bases not matched to a gene: 8. Unique molecular identifiers were built into the TCRbeta library. TCRdb recomputed calls from the PCR reads with MiXCR, one row per CDR3 protein. This table holds approximately 400,000 distinct CDR3 sequences, 11% found once.

The TCR sequence derives from a human donor who donated a stem cell graft to a child with acute myeloid leukemia. This chain uses TRBV5-4 with TRBJ2-1, with TRBD2 matching over 8 bases. The sample in question was PBMCs from the stem cell graft donor, obtained from the stem cell graft. CDR3 sequence reads: CASSPGLDKNNEQFF. The CDR3 DNA sequence: TGTGCCAGCAGCCCGGGACTAGATAAGAACAATGAGCAGTTCTTC.